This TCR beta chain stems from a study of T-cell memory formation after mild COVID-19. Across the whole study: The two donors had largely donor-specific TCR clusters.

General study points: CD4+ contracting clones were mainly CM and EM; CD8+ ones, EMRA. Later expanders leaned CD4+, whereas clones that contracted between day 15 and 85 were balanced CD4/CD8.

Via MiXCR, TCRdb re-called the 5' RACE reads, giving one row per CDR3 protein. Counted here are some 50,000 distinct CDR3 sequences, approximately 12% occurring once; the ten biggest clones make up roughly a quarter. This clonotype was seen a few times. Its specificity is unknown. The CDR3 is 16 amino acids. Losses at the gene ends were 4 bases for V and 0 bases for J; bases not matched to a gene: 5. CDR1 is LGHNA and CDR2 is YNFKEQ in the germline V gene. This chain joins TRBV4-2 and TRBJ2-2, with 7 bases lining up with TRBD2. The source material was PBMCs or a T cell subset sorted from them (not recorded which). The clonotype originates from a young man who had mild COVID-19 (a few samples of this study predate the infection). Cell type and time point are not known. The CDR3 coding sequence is TGTGCCAGCAGCCTAGAGGGGACTACGAACACCGGGGAGCTGTTTTTT. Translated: CASSLEGTTNTGELFF.